This TCR beta chain was identified in a study of shared clonotypes between healthy human individuals. All donors qualified as healthy HIV-negative adults and had experienced no recent acute infections or vaccinations. The CDR3 runs to 18 residues. The V segment lost 3 bases and the J segment 3 bases; nucleotides outside the gene matches: 10. Germline V lookup: CDR1 WNHNN, CDR2 SYGVQD (reference sequence). Per the authors' pipeline: Filtering was not the same, since immunoSEQ gave junction-only sequences without quality scores. Repertoires were generated with immunoSEQ multiplex PCR, while TCRdb's copy carries only in-frame clones and drops some. The V and J calls and clone size were taken over from that table, and D and trimming were inferred from the DNA. This repertoire shows 2 million or so clones, approximately 95% found once; its top ten account for 0.13%. With respect to this clone: Its target is unknown.

General study points: An anticipated effect of sequencing depth on clonotype sharing among donors was recognized.

The sequence derives from a man between 18 and 35 years old in good health. The chain couples TRBV10-1 to TRBJ1-5; TRBD1 agrees at 11 bases. Sequenced input: naive CD4+ T cells sorted from blood. The subset was: CD45RA+ positively selected. CDR3 sequence: CASSEGDRGWRFNQPQHF. As DNA, the CDR3 is TGCGCCAGCAGTGAAGGGGACAGGGGGTGGAGGTTCAATCAGCCCCAGCATTTT.